A single sample gave rise to the 3 T cell receptor beta chains below, sequenced in a study of shared clonotypes between healthy human individuals (dated by TCRdb to about 2020). The library was produced with the immunoSEQ multiplex PCR assay. TCRdb re-hosts the immuneACCESS table, in-frame sequences only. Its copies lack some clones; in the studies checked, an unresolved V gene accounts for under half of them, and the cause for the rest is not known. The sample records some 2,500,000 clones, 85% to 95% of which are singletons. Clones ranked in the top ten supply roughly 0.34% of the sample. Sequencing used naive CD4+ T cells from PBMCs. The label giving this sample's cell subset or site can be read as: CD45RA+ positively selected. The receptors were sampled from a man aged 18 to 29 in good health. Some clones in this sample may be carry-over from other donors' samples.

The chain has TRBV5-1 and TRBJ1-2, with TRBD1 matching 8 bases. This CDR3 region has 15 residues. J was trimmed by 2 bases and V by 1 base; bases with no gene match: 4. The germline V gene encodes CDR1 SGHRS and CDR2 YFSETQ. CDR3 sequence reads: CASSLTGGTNYGYTF. Here the CDR3 DNA reads TGCGCCAGCAGCTTGACAGGGGGAACAAACTATGGCTACACCTTC.

With respect to this clone: Additional DNA sequences in this sample encode the identical CDR3. The gene calls are TRBV7-2 and TRBJ2-7, with TRBD1 identical over 10 bases. In germline, CDR1 is SGHTA, CDR2 FQGNSA. The CDR3 totals 14 residues. J lost 4 bases, V lost 3 bases, and 3 bases had no gene match. CDR3 amino acids: CASSFRQGAYEQYF. In DNA form, the CDR3 reads TGTGCCAGCAGCTTTCGACAGGGGGCTTACGAGCAGTACTTC.

V usage is TRBV10-3 and J usage is TRBJ2-1; D unresolved. The V end lost 4 bases, the J end lost 2 bases, and 12 bases lay between the germline ends. This CDR3 is 15 amino acids long. Per the germline V gene, CDR1 is ENHRY and CDR2 is SYGVKD. The CDR3 DNA reads as TGTGCCATCAGTGTAGAAAGCGATACCTACAATGAGCAGTTCTTC. Amino acid sequence: CAISVESDTYNEQFF.